The present T cell receptor (beta chain) was sequenced within a study of blood T cell repertoires in COVID-19. CDR1 is MNHEY and CDR2 is SVGEGT in the germline V gene. Trimming left V 6 bases short and J 0 bases short, with 15 bases between. The CDR3 consists of 15 residues. Clones were sequenced by immunoSEQ multiplex PCR, and TCRdb holds only the in-frame ones, with some missing. The table includes 200,000 to 250,000 clones, 86% detected once. This clonotype was sampled from a man aged 50-59 years with COVID-19, enrolled during active disease. Material: peripheral blood. The chain is built from TRBV6-2 or TRBV6-3 and TRBJ2-7, with D perhaps TRBD1 (8 bases). CDR3 sequence: CASSGGTGRSYEQYF. CDR3 coding DNA: TGTGCCAGCAGCGGGGGGACAGGACGCTCCTACGAGCAGTACTTC.